Listed here are 23 T cell receptor gamma chains from one sample, sequenced in a study of γδ T cells in repeated Plasmodium falciparum infection. TCRdb made new clone calls on the multiplex PCR reads using CATT. The sample contains over 25,000 gamma-chain clones, less than 3.5% of which appear only once. Vgamma9/Vdelta2+ and Vdelta2-negative gammadelta T cells were flow-sorted from PBMC for bulk sequencing. Specimen: gamma-delta T cells from blood. The receptors shown here come from a pool of human donors (malaria-infected and uninfected, not separated).

There are many counts of this clone. A far larger clone differs by one base, so this is likely a read error. The chain combines TRGV4 with TRGJ1 or TRGJ2. TCRdb offers no J gene call, so here the DNA was matched to germline to obtain one. Germline CDR1 is EGSTGY and CDR2 is YDSYTSSV. CDR3 length: 11 amino acids. The CDR3 nucleotides are TGTGCCACTTGGGACGGGCGCAGGAAACTCTTT. Its translation: CATWDGRRKLF.

The table lists this clone with a few counts. Because the CDR3's place on the DNA is in doubt, the DNA is left out and the CDR3 is given as listed by TCRdb. The V gene is given as TRGV5, and no J gene call is available. Germline V gene sequence: CDR1 VINAFY, CDR2 YDVSNSKD. The CDR3 comprises 32 residues, both ends counted. Here the CDR3 reads CATWDRRRIIRNSLAVEQHWLSQVSIGRIQHF.

Points on this clone: A far larger clone is just one base off, so this is likely a read error. Other DNA sequences in the sample encode the same CDR3. CDR3: CALWEKWNKAGDWIKTF. CDR3 sequence (DNA): TGTGCCTTGTGGGAGAAATGGAATAAGGCCGGAGATTGGATCAAGACGTTC. The V gene call is TRGV9, and the J gene call is absent. The CDR3 runs 17 residues. Per the germline V gene, CDR1 is GITISATS and CDR2 is ISYDGTV (reference sequence).

This clone was detected ten times or more. This could be a read error, since a much larger clone is one nucleotide away. The same CDR3 is also encoded by other DNA sequences in this sample. This rearrangement joins TRGV2 to TRGJ1 or TRGJ2. J was trimmed by 4 bases and V by 0 bases; bases with no gene match: 6. The CDR3 loop spans 14 amino acids. CDR1 is EGSNGY, CDR2 YDSYNSKV, per germline. CDR3 loop: CATWDGRSYYKKLF. The CDR3 coding sequence is TGTGCCACCTGGGACGGGCGGTCCTATTATAAGAAACTCTTT.

Worth noting for this clone: The amino acid sequence in TCRdb belongs to a much larger clone and departs from this DNA's translation at residue 11, likely a sequencing read error; the sequence shown is translated from the DNA. The J gene is TRGJ1 or TRGJ2, the V gene TRGV2. Here the J gene came from matching the DNA to germline, since TCRdb omits it. V gave up 0 bases and J gave up 8 bases; unmatched junction bases: 13. The CDR3 runs to 15 residues. CDR1 is EGSNGY, CDR2 YDSYNSKV, per germline. The CDR3 DNA reads as TGTGCCACCTGGGACGGGCCAGAGAAGTATCATAAGAAACTCTTT. Protein product: CATWDGPEKYHKKLF.

This clone was picked up many times. This DNA's translation and the protein TCRdb lists, from a much larger clone, do not match at residue 11, likely due to a read error; the protein shown is translated from the DNA. The chain combines TRGV4 with TRGJ1 or TRGJ2. TCRdb carries no J gene annotation; the J gene was assigned here by matching the DNA with germline. The CDR3 sequence is 14 residues long. Germline values: CDR1 EGSTGY, CDR2 YDSYTSSV. The CDR3 coding sequence is TGTGCCACCTGGGATGGCCGTCGCGATTATAGGAAACTCTTT. Translated: CATWDGRRDYRKLF.

As concerns this clone: TCRdb records a much larger clone's protein for this DNA, with a difference at residue 6 that likely arises from a read error; the protein given is the translation of the DNA. The chain recombines TRGV9 with TRGJ1 or TRGJ2. The J gene, missing from TCRdb, was assigned here through DNA to germline matching. The CDR3 extends over 13 amino acids. The ends lost 9 bases at V and 2 bases at J; junction bases unmatched: 10. Germline V gene data show CDR1 as GITISATS and CDR2 as ISYDGTV (reference sequence). The CDR3 loop reads CALLNLHYYKKLF. DNA of the CDR3: TGTGCCTTGCTAAACCTCCATTATTATAAGAAACTCTTT.

This clone appeared many times. A read error is the likely source, as a far larger clone sits one nucleotide away. Within the sample, other DNA sequences also encode this same CDR3. The chain employs TRGV9 and TRGJP2. TCRdb gives no J gene; it was assigned here by matching the DNA to germline. Germline V gives CDR1 GITISATS, CDR2 ISYDGTV (reference sequence). The CDR3 has 14 residues. The CDR3 DNA reads TGTGCCTTGTGGGAGTATAGTAGCGATTGGATCAAGACGTTT. It codes for CALWEYSSDWIKTF.

The rearrangement uses TRGV2 and TRGJP1. Here the J gene was assigned by germline matching of the DNA, as TCRdb has none. The germline V gene has CDR1 EGSNGY and CDR2 YDSYNSKV. V shed 8 bases and J 8 bases; nucleotides not matched to a gene: 14. There are 14 residues in the CDR3. Written as DNA, the CDR3 is TGTGCCACCTCGAACGGGCATATGGGTTGGTTCAAGATATTT. As protein: CATSNGHMGWFKIF.

The sample holds a few counts of this clone. TCRdb's entry gives the protein of a much larger clone, which mismatches this DNA's translation at residue 7, likely from a read error; the protein reported here is translated from the DNA. This chain joins TRGV9 and TRGJ1 or TRGJ2. TCRdb leaves out the J gene; it was filled in here by matching the DNA to germline. CDR1 GITISATS and CDR2 ISYDGTV come from the germline V gene (reference sequence). The CDR3 is made up of 14 amino acids. V dropped 5 bases and J dropped 2; count of bases not matched to a gene: 9. CDR3 amino acids: CALWGPWDYYKKLF. DNA for the CDR3: TGTGCCTTGTGGGGTCCGTGGGATTATTATAAGAAACTCTTT.

This clone was seen a few times. A much bigger clone sits one base away, suggesting this may be a read error. This same CDR3 is encoded by further DNA sequences in the sample. The CDR3 region has the DNA TGTGCCACCTGGGATGGGCCCCCCACCGGTTGGTTCAAGATATTT. Protein product: CATWDGPPTGWFKIF. The rearrangement links TRGV4 to TRGJP1. CDR1 is EGSTGY and CDR2 is YDSYTSSV in the germline V gene. The CDR3 runs 15 residues.

This clone was observed at least ten times. The rearrangement links TRGV9 to TRGJ1 or TRGJ2. The J gene was missing in TCRdb and was found by matching the end of the DNA to germline. This CDR3 spans 16 amino acids. With 0 bases clipped from V and 4 bases from J, the junction kept 12 bases outside the gene matches. Germline V gene lookup returns CDR1 GITISATS and CDR2 ISYDGTV (reference sequence). The CDR3 protein is CALWEVHYRGYYKKLF. In DNA, the CDR3 is TGTGCCTTGTGGGAGGTGCATTACCGGGGGTATTATAAGAAACTCTTT.

There are many counts of this clone. The likely explanation is a read error, given a far larger clone one base away. Other DNA sequences in the same sample also yield this CDR3. The chain is built from TRGV9 and TRGJP1. The CDR3 runs to 15 residues. Germline V gene sequence: CDR1 GITISATS, CDR2 ISYDGTV (reference sequence). CDR3 amino acids: CALWELYTTGWFKIF. DNA of the CDR3: TGTGCCTTATGGGAGTTATATACCACTGGTTGGTTCAAGATATTT.

This clone was seen at least ten times. A read error is likely here: a far larger clone is one base away. This sample includes further DNA sequences coding for the same CDR3. The J gene was not called, though the V gene is TRGV4. This CDR3 is 13 amino acids long. Germline-derived CDR1 and CDR2 are EGSTGY and YDSYTSSV. The DNA of the CDR3 is TGTGCCACCTGGGATGGGCGAGGTTATAAAAAACTCTTT. This gives the protein CATWDGRGYKKLF.

Many counts were recorded for this clone. TCRdb shows a much larger clone's protein in place of this DNA's translation, and the two differ at residue 8, likely through a read error; the protein shown is translated from the DNA. The J gene is TRGJ1 or TRGJ2, the V gene TRGV9. The CDR3 is 11 amino acids. Germline-derived CDR1 and CDR2 are GITISATS and ISYDGTV (reference sequence). In DNA form, the CDR3 reads TGTGCCTTGTGGGACTATTATAGGAAACTCTTT. It translates to CALWDYYRKLF.

In its sample, this clone was seen many times. A far bigger clonotype differs at one base, so this is likely a read error. The CDR3 DNA sequence: TGTGCCTTGTGGGAAAACAAGAAGTTGGGCAAAAAAGTCAAGGTATTT. This gives the protein CALWENKKLGKKVKVF. The rearrangement links TRGV9 to TRGJP. The J gene, absent from TCRdb, was called here by matching the DNA to germline. Germline V lookup: CDR1 GITISATS, CDR2 ISYDGTV (reference sequence). The CDR3 covers 16 residues.

This clone has ten or more counts. The chain employs TRGV4 and TRGJ1 or TRGJ2. V trimming: 5 bases; J trimming: 5 bases; junction bases outside the gene matches: 9. CDR3 length equals 13 residues. Germline V CDR1 and CDR2: EGSTGY, YDSYTSSV. The CDR3 sequence: CATWALPHYKKLF. Here the CDR3 DNA reads TGTGCCACCTGGGCCTTGCCCCATTATAAGAAACTCTTT.

This clone was detected many times. V is TRGV2 and J is TRGJ1 or TRGJ2. The CDR3 consists of 15 residues. V trimming: 0 bases; J trimming: 0 bases; junction bases outside the gene matches: 5. Germline CDR1 is EGSNGY and CDR2 is YDSYNSKV. The CDR3 reads CATWDGPWNYYKKLF. CDR3 bases: TGTGCCACCTGGGACGGGCCTTGGAATTATTATAAGAAACTCTTT.

Concerning this clone itself: Since a far larger clone is one base different, this is likely a read error. Additional DNA sequences in this sample encode the identical CDR3. CDR3 nucleotide sequence: TGTGCCTTGTGGGAAGCCCGGGAGAATTATTATAAGAAACTCTTT. Translating gives CALWEARENYYKKLF. V is TRGV9 and J is TRGJ1 or TRGJ2. TCRdb lists no J gene, so it was determined here by aligning the DNA to germline. CDR1 and CDR2 from the germline V gene are GITISATS and ISYDGTV (reference sequence). Unmatched junction bases numbered 9, after V lost 4 bases and J lost 0 bases. This CDR3 has 15 residues.

At least ten counts were recorded for this clone. The chain links TRGV3 to TRGJ1 or TRGJ2. The J gene was missing in TCRdb and was found by matching the end of the DNA to germline. CDR1 and CDR2 (germline): VTNTFY, YDVSTARD (reference sequence). Trimming cost V 0 bases and J 7 bases; bases outside gene matches: 12. This CDR3 has 15 amino acids. The CDR3, as DNA: TGTGCCACCTGGGACAGGCCGGGGCTGCGGTATAAGAAACTCTTT. It encodes CATWDRPGLRYKKLF.

In the case of this clone: TCRdb records a much larger clone's protein for this DNA, with a difference at residue 14 that likely arises from a read error; the protein given is the translation of the DNA. The chain joins TRGV9 to TRGJP. The J gene, not given by TCRdb, was assigned here from a germline match of the nucleotide sequence. The germline V gene encodes CDR1 GITISATS and CDR2 ISYDGTV (reference sequence). There are 17 residues in the CDR3. CDR3 bases: TGTGCCTTGTGGGAGGGGATGCAAGAGTTGGGCAAAAAAGTCAAGGTATTT. It specifies CALWEGMQELGKKVKVF.

The sample holds many counts of this clone. This chain joins TRGV2 and TRGJ1 or TRGJ2. With 0 bases clipped from V and 7 bases from J, the junction kept 9 bases outside the gene matches. Germline V gene data show CDR1 as EGSNGY and CDR2 as YDSYNSKV. The CDR3 is made up of 14 amino acids. CDR3 sequence reads: CATWDGPRDYKKLF. CDR3 sequence (DNA): TGTGCCACCTGGGACGGGCCGAGAGACTATAAGAAACTCTTT.

A remark on this clone: A read error is the likely source, as a far larger clone sits one nucleotide away. Distinct nucleotide sequences in the sample also encode this CDR3. The rearrangement uses TRGV9 and TRGJP. Matching the DNA to germline supplied the J gene, which TCRdb does not give. The germline V gene has CDR1 GITISATS and CDR2 ISYDGTV (reference sequence). The CDR3 extends over 17 amino acids. This chain's CDR3 is CALWETTPELGKKIKVF. The CDR3 DNA sequence: TGTGCCCTGTGGGAGACCACCCCAGAGTTGGGCAAAAAAATCAAGGTATTT.